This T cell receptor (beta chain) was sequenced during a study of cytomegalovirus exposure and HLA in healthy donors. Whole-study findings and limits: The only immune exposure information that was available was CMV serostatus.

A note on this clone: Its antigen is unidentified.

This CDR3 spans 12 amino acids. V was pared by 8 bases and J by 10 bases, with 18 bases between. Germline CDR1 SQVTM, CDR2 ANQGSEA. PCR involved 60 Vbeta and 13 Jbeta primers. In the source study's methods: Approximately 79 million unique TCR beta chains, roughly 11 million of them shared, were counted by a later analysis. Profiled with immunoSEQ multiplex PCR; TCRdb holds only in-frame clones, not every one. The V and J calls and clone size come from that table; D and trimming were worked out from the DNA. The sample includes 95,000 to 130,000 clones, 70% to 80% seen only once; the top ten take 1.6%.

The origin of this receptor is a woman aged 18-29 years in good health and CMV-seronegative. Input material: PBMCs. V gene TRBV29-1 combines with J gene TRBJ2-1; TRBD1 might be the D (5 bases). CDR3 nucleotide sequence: TGCAGCTCCGCTAGGGGTCCGAACGAGCAGTTCTTC. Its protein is CSSARGPNEQFF.